This TCR beta chain was sequenced in a study of blood T cell repertoires in COVID-19. Study-level information: Acute-phase and convalescent COVID-19 samples originated in the United States, Italy and Spain. Sources were T cells, B-cell-depleted T cells, or PBMCs; the material itself was cDNA or gDNA.

Trimming took off 3 bases at V and 5 bases at J, with 4 bases between the two ends. CDR3 length: 11 residues. The germline V gene has CDR1 SEHNR and CDR2 FQNEAQ (reference sequence). As handled by the study authors: Amplification from reference gene primers served as the basis for estimated nucleated cell counts. Sequencing used immunoSEQ multiplex PCR; TCRdb keeps in-frame clones, though not all of them. The DNA was the basis for D and trimming; V, J and clone size are from that table. This table holds roughly 160,000 clones, approximately 88% found once. Two negative PCRs, clearance, or symptom resolution characterized the recovered Cohort 3 donors.

The sequenced material came from PBMCs or T cells enriched from blood (not recorded which). The gene calls are TRBV7-9 and TRBJ2-5; no clear D. The source of this sequence is a woman in her sixties or seventies who had recovered from COVID-19. CDR3 nucleotides: TGTGCCAGCAGCTTTTCGGAGACCCAGTACTTC. Residues: CASSFSETQYF.